This paragraph reports one T cell receptor beta chain. The record originates from a study of Ad26.COV2.S vaccination and SARS-CoV-2 variants. Sequencing used immunoSEQ multiplex PCR; TCRdb keeps in-frame clones, though not all of them. The table shows approximately 480,000 clones, with around 88% occurring only once. Indicated treatment: around 19 received Ad26.COV2.S at low or high dose, single or two shots; five or six received placebo; per-sample allocation not given. Specimens were obtained on day 63 following the first vaccine or placebo injection. Donation came from an adult in Boston who was aged 18-55 years. Vaccination employed an Ad26 vector expressing the Wuhan-strain SARS-CoV-2 spike. This CDR3 spans 17 amino acids. In germline, CDR1 is SGHAT, CDR2 FQNNGV. The junction had 15 bases not matched to a gene; V was cut back by 3 bases and J by 5 bases.

This TCR was sampled from a person between 18 and 59 years old who received the Ad26.COV2.S COVID-19 vaccine or a placebo. Specimen: peripheral blood, collected in a trial of Ad26.COV2.S vaccine versus placebo. The chain uses TRBV11-2 and TRBJ2-5, with 7 positions matching TRBD2. The CDR3 here is CASSLVGGPFRRETQYF. The CDR3 DNA sequence: TGTGCCAGCAGCTTGGTGGGAGGGCCCTTTCGGAGGGAGACCCAGTACTTC. Using reference TRBV11-2 and TRBJ2-5 for the parts outside the CDR3, the full variable domain is EAGVAQSPRYKIIEKRQSVAFWCNPISGHATLYWYQQILGQGPKLLIQFQNNGVVDDSQLPKDRFSAERLKGVDSTLKIQPAKLEDSAVYLCASSLVGGPFRRETQYFGPGTRLLVL.